The T cell receptor beta chain under discussion was sequenced for a study of CD8 T cells in ankylosing spondylitis. This clonotype occurred many times. Its cognate antigen is unknown. The study, taken as a whole, reports: Disease-linked clones were found to be CD8+ and relatively rare in peripheral blood. Reports say disease-linked clones showed up significantly more in matched ankylosing spondylitis synovial fluid. A TCR beta motif of fewer than ten highly homologous variants seemed to mark ankylosing spondylitis blood.

The CDR3 is 16 residues long. J lost 4 bases, V lost 2 bases, and 6 bases had no gene match. Quantitative 5'-RACE with molecular barcodes was used to make the TCR beta libraries. TCRdb fed the 5' RACE reads into MiXCR, producing one record per CDR3 protein. This table has 100,000 to 150,000 distinct CDR3 sequences, roughly an eighth appearing once. This chain links TRBV12-3 or TRBV12-4 with TRBJ2-3; 10 positions agree with TRBD2. Sequenced: blood, either unsorted or a sorted T cell fraction (not recorded which). This clonotype was sampled from a female donor with ankylosing spondylitis or in good health (not recorded which). Here the CDR3 reads CASSLFSGGSADTQYF. The CDR3 DNA reads TGTGCCAGCAGTTTATTTAGCGGGGGGTCGGCAGATACGCAGTATTTT.